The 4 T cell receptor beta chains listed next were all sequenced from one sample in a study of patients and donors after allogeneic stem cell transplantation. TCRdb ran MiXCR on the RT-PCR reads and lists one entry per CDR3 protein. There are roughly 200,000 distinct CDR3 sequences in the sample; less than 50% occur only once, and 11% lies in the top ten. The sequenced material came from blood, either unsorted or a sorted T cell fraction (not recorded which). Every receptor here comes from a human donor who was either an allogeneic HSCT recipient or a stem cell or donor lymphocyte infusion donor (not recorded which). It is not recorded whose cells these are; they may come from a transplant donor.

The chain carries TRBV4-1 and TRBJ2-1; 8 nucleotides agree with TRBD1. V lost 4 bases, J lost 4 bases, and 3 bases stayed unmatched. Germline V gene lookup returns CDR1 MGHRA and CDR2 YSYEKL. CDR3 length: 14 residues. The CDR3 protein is CASSPRTGYNEQFF. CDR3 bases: TGCGCCAGCAGCCCCCGGACAGGGTACAATGAGCAGTTCTTC.

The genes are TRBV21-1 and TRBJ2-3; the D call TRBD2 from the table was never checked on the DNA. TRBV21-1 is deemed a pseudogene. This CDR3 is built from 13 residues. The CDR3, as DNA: TGTGCCAGCAGCAAAGGGGAGACAGATACGCAGTATTTT. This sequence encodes CASSKGETDTQYF.

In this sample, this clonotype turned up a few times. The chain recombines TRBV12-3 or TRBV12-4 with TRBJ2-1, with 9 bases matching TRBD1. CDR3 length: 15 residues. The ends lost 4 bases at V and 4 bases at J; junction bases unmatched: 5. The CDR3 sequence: CASSSGTGRYNEQFF. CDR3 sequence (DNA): TGTGCCAGCAGTTCCGGGACAGGGAGGTACAATGAGCAGTTCTTC.

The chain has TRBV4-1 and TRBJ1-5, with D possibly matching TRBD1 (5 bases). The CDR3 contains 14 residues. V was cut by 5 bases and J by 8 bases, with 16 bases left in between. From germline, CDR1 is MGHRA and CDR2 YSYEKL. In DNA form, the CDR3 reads TGCGCCAGCAGCTGGGAGGGGACGGGGGAGCCCCAGCATTTT. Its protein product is CASSWEGTGEPQHF.